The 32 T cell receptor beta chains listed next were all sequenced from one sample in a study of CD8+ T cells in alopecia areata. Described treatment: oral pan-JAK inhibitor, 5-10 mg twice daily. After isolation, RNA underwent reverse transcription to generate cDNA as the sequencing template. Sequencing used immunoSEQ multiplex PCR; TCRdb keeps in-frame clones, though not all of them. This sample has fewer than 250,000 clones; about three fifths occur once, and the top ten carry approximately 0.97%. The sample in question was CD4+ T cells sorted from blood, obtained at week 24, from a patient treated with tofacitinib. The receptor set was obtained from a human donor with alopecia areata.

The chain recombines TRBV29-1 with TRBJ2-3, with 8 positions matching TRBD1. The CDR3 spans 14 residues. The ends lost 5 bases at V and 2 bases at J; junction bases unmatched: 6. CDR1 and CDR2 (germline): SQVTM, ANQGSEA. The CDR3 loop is CSVTKTGATDTQYF. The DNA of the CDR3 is TGCAGCGTTACTAAGACAGGGGCCACAGATACGCAGTATTTT.

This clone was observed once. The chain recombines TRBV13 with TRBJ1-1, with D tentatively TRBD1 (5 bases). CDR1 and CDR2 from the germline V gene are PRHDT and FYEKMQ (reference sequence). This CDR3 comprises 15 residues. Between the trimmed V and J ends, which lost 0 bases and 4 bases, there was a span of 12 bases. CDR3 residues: CASSLGLLRGTEAFF. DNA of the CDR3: TGTGCCAGCAGCTTAGGGTTGCTAAGGGGCACTGAAGCTTTCTTT.

This chain's CDR3 is CASSPRGGAYEQYF. In DNA form, the CDR3 reads TGTGCCAGCAGCCCCCGGGGGGGGGCCTACGAGCAGTACTTC. This sequence joins TRBV9 and TRBJ2-7; TRBD2 agrees at 8 bases. The germline gives CDR1 SGDLS, CDR2 YYNGEE. V lost 4 bases, J lost 2 bases, and 5 bases stayed unmatched. CDR3 length: 14 amino acids.

The CDR3 coding sequence is TGCGCCAGCAGCCAACAGGGACAGGGCCCAGATACGCAGTATTTT. It is translated as CASSQQGQGPDTQYF. The chain is built from TRBV4-1 and TRBJ2-3, with 9 positions matching TRBD1. Trimming at V came to 2 bases and at J to 4 bases, leaving 4 bases not matched to a gene. The CDR3 loop spans 15 amino acids. The germline gives CDR1 MGHRA, CDR2 YSYEKL.

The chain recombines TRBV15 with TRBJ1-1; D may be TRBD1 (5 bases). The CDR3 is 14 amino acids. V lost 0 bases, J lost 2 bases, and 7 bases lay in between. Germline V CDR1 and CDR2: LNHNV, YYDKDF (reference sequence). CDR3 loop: CATSRDRDNTEAFF. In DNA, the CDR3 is TGTGCCACCAGCAGAGATAGGGACAACACTGAAGCTTTCTTT.

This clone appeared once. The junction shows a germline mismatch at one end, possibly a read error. In nucleotides, the CDR3 is TGCGCCAGCAGCCAAGACCTCACGGGGACTGAGGCTTTCTTT. Translating gives CASSQDLTGTEAFF. The chain links TRBV4-3 to TRBJ1-1; the D gene is possibly TRBD1 (5 bases). Germline loops: CDR1 LGHNA, CDR2 YSLEER. This CDR3 has 14 amino acids.

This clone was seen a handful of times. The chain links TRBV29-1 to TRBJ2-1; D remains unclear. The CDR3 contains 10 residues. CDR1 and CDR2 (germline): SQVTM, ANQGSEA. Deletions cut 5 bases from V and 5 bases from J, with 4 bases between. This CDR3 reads CSVRNNEQFF. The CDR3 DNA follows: TGCAGCGTTCGAAACAATGAGCAGTTCTTC.

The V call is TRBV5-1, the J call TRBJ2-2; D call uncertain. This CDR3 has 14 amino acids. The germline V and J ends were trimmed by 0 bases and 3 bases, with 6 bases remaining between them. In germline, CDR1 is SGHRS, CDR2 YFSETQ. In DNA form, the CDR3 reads TGCGCCAGCAGCTTGGAGGGTTACACCGGGGAGCTGTTTTTT. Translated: CASSLEGYTGELFF.

CDR3 sequence: CASSLRTGVKEETQYF. CDR3 coding DNA: TGCGCCAGCAGCTTGAGGACAGGGGTGAAAGAAGAGACCCAGTACTTC. This chain connects TRBV5-1 to TRBJ2-5; 9 bases are a match to TRBD1. The germline gives CDR1 SGHRS, CDR2 YFSETQ. V dropped 1 base and J dropped 3; count of bases not matched to a gene: 7. This CDR3 spans 16 amino acids.

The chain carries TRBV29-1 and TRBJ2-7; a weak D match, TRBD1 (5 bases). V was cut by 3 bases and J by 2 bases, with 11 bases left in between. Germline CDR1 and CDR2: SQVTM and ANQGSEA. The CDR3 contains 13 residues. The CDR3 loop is CSVEGREPYEQYF. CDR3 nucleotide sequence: TGCAGCGTTGAGGGCAGGGAACCCTACGAGCAGTACTTC.

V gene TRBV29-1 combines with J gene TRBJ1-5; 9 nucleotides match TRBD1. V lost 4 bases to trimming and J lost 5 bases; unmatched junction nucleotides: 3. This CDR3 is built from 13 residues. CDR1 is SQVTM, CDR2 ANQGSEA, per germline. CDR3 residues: CSVGTGDYQPQHF. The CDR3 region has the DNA TGCAGCGTTGGGACAGGGGATTATCAGCCCCAGCATTTT.

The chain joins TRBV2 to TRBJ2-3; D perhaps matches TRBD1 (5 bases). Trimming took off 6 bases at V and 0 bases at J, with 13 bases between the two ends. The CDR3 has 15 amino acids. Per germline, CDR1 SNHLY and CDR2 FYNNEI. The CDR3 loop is CASSTTASSTDTQYF. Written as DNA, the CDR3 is TGTGCCAGCAGCACGACAGCTTCTAGCACAGATACGCAGTATTTT.

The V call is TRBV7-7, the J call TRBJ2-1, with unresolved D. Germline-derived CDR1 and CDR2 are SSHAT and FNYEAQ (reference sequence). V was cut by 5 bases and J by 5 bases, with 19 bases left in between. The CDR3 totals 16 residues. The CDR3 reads CASSPNARAAHNEQFF. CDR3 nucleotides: TGTGCCAGCAGCCCCAACGCTAGGGCGGCTCACAATGAGCAGTTCTTC. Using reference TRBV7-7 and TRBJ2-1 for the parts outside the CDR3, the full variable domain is GAGVSQSPRYKVTKRGQDVTLRCDPISSHATLYWYQQALGQGPEFLTYFNYEAQPDKSGLPSDRFSAERPEGSISTLTIQRTEQRDSAMYRCASSPNARAAHNEQFFGPGTRLTVL.

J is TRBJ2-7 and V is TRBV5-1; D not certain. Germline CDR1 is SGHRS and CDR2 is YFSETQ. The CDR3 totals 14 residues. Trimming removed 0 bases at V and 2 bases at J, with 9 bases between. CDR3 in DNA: TGCGCCAGCAGCTTGGGTGCCAACCCCTACGAGCAGTACTTC. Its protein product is CASSLGANPYEQYF.

CDR3: CSASGTGYGNEQFF. The CDR3 nucleotides are TGCAGTGCATCCGGGACAGGGTATGGCAATGAGCAGTTCTTC. The chain links TRBV29-1 to TRBJ2-1; 9 bases match TRBD1. Looked up from germline, CDR1 is SQVTM and CDR2 is ANQGSEA. CDR3 length equals 14 residues.

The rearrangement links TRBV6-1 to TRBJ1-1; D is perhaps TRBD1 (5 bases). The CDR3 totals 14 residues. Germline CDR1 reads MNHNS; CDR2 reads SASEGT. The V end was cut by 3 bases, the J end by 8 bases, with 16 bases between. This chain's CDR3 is CASSDRDAGWEAFF. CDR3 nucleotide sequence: TGTGCCAGCAGTGATAGGGACGCAGGATGGGAAGCTTTCTTT.

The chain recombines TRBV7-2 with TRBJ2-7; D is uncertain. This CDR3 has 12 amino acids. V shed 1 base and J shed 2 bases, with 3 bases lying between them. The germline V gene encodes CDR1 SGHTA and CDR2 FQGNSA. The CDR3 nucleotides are TGTGCCAGCAGCTTAGTCCCCTACGAGCAGTACTTC. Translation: CASSLVPYEQYF.

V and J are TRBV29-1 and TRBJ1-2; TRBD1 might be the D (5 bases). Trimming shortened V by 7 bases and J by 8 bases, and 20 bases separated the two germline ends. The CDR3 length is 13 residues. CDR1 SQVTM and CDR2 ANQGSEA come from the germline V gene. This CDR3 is CSAFSQGGKGYTF. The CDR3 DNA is TGCAGCGCCTTCAGCCAGGGAGGGAAAGGCTACACCTTC. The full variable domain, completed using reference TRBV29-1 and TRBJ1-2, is SAVISQKPSRDICQRGTSLTIQCQVDSQVTMMFWYRQQPGQSLTLIATANQGSEATYESGFVIDKFPISRPNLTFSTLTVSNMSPEDSSIYLCSAFSQGGKGYTFGSGTRLTVV.

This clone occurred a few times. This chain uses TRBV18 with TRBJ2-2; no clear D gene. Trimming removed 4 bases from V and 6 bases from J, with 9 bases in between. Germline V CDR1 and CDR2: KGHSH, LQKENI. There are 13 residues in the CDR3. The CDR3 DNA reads TGTGCCAGCTCACAGAGGAAGCCCGGGGAGCTGTTTTTT. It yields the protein CASSQRKPGELFF.

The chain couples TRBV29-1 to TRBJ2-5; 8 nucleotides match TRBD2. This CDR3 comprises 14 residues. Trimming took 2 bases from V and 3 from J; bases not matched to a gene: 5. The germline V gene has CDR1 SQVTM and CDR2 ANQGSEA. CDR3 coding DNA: TGCAGCGTTGAAAAGTGGGGACTAGAAGAGACCCAGTACTTC. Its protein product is CSVEKWGLEETQYF.

The DNA for the CDR3 is TGCAGCGTTGAAGGGACGGGACAGGGGTTGACTGAAGCTTTCTTT. Its translation is CSVEGTGQGLTEAFF. The chain uses TRBV29-1 and TRBJ1-1, with 10 bases fitting TRBD1. With V trimmed by 1 base and J by 5 bases, 7 bases remained unmatched. The CDR3 consists of 15 residues. Germline CDR1 is SQVTM and CDR2 is ANQGSEA.

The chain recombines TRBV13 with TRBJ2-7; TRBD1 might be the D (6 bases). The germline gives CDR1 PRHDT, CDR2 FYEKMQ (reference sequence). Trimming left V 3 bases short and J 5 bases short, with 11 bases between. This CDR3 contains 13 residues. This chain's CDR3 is CASSLKGVHEQYF. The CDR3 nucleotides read TGTGCCAGCAGCTTGAAGGGGGTCCACGAGCAGTACTTC.

CDR3 DNA: TGTGCCTGGAGTGTACCCCAGGGTGATTCACCCCTCCACTTT. It codes for CAWSVPQGDSPLHF. V gene TRBV30 combines with J gene TRBJ1-6, with a weak D call TRBD1 (5 bases). The CDR3 consists of 14 residues. Germline loops: CDR1 GTSNPN, CDR2 SVGIG (reference sequence). The germline V and J ends were trimmed by 0 bases and 8 bases, with 11 bases remaining between them.

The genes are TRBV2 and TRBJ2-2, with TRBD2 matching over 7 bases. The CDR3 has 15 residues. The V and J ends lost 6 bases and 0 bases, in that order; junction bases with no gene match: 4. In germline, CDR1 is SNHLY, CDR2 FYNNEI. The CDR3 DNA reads TGTGCCAGCAGGGGAGGGAACGCGAACACCGGGGAGCTGTTTTTT. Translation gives CASRGGNANTGELFF.

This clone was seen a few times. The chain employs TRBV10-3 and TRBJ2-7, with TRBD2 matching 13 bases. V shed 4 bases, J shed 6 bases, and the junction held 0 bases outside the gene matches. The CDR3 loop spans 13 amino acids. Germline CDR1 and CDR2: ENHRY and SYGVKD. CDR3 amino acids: CAISGTSGGEQYF. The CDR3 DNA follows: TGTGCCATCAGTGGGACTAGCGGGGGCGAGCAGTACTTC.

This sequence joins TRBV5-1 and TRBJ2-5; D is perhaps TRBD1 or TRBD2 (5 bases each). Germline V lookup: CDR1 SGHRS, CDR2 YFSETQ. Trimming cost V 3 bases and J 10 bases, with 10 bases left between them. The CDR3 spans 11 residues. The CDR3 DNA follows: TGCGCCAGCAGCTCGGGGCCTCTCCAGTACTTC. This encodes CASSSGPLQYF.

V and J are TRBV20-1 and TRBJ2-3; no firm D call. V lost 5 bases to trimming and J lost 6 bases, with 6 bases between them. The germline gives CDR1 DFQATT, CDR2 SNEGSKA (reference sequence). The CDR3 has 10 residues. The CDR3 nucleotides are TGCAGTGCTGGGCAGGATACGCAGTATTTT. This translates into CSAGQDTQYF.

The CDR3 sequence is CASSSLDRWATQSYNEQFF. The CDR3 DNA is TGTGCCAGCAGCTCTCTGGACAGGTGGGCGACCCAATCCTACAATGAGCAGTTCTTC. This chain joins TRBV11-3 and TRBJ2-1; TRBD1 agrees at 7 bases. The V gene end was trimmed by 4 bases and the J gene end by 1 base; junction bases not matched to a gene: 16. Germline assignment: CDR1 SGHNT and CDR2 YENEEA. This CDR3 contains 19 residues.

The CDR3 spells CAWSFGTNTEAFF. The DNA for the CDR3 is TGTGCCTGGAGTTTTGGCACGAACACTGAAGCTTTCTTT. The chain couples TRBV30 to TRBJ1-1; D gene uncertain. The germline V and J ends were trimmed by 2 bases and 1 base, with 8 bases remaining between them. This CDR3 comprises 13 residues. CDR1 is GTSNPN and CDR2 is SVGIG in the germline V gene (reference sequence).

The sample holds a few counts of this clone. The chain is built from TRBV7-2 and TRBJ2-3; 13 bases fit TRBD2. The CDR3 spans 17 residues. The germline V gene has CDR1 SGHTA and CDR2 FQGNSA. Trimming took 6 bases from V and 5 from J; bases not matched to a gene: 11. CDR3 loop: CASSPDPRLAGGDTQYF. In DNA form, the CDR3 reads TGTGCCAGCAGTCCCGACCCCCGACTAGCGGGGGGAGATACGCAGTATTTT.

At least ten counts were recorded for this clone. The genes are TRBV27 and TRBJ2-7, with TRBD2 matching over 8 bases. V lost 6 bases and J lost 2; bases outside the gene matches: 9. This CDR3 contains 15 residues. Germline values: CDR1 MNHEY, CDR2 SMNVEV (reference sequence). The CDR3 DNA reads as TGTGCCAGCAGCCTGGGACTAGGGGGGCCCTACGAGCAGTACTTC. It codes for CASSLGLGGPYEQYF.

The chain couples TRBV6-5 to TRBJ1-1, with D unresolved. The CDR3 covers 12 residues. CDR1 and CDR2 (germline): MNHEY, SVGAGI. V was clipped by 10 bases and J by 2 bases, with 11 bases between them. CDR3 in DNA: TGTGCCACCGGCCGGGGAAACACTGAAGCTTTCTTT. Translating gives CATGRGNTEAFF.